This T cell receptor beta chain was profiled in a study of graft-versus-host responses after intestinal transplantation. Study-level information: In this cohort, recipients had multivisceral, liver-intestinal, or isolated intestinal transplants. Study-level results: The marrow of recipients harbored GvH clones, and ileum or blood showed some of them first. Elevated graft-versus-host to host-versus-graft clonal ratios in allografts were recorded for patients with graft-donor T cell macrochimerism.

The method was immunoSEQ multiplex PCR; TCRdb's version includes in-frame clones alone and lacks a portion of them. The sample yields some 80,000 clones, approximately 90% seen once. J lost 11 bases, V lost 4 bases, and 18 bases had no gene match. This CDR3 spans 16 amino acids. Germline CDR1 reads SGHDT; CDR2 reads YYEEEE. This clone was counted between two and nine times. Its antigen is unknown. Distinct nucleotide sequences in the sample also encode this CDR3. The origin of this receptor is a human donor who was the organ donor for an intestinal transplant. This rearrangement joins TRBV5-6 to TRBJ1-1; 9 bases match TRBD1. The material sequenced was unstimulated CD8+ T cells sorted from spleen or lymph node cells, taken before transplant. The CDR3 DNA reads TGTGCCAGCAGCGCGCCGATAACAGACGGGACAGGGTCCGCTTTCTTT. Amino acid sequence: CASSAPITDGTGSAFF. The full variable domain, with the rest looked up from reference TRBV5-6 and TRBJ1-1, is DAGVTQSPTHLIKTRGQQVTLRCSPKSGHDTVSWYQQALGQGPQFIFQYYEEEERQRGNFPDRFSGHQFPNYSSELNVNALLLGDSALYLCASSAPITDGTGSAFFGQGTRLTVV.